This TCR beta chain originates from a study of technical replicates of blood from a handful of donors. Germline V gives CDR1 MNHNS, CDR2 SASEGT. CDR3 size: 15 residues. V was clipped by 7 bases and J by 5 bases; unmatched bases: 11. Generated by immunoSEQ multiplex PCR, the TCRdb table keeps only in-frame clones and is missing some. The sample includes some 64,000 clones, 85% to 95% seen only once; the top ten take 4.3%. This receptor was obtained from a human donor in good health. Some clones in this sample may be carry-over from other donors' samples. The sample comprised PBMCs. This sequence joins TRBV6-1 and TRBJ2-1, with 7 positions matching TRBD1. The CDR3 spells CASNRQGLVDNEQFF. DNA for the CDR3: TGTGCCAGCAACCGACAGGGTTTGGTGGACAATGAGCAGTTCTTC.